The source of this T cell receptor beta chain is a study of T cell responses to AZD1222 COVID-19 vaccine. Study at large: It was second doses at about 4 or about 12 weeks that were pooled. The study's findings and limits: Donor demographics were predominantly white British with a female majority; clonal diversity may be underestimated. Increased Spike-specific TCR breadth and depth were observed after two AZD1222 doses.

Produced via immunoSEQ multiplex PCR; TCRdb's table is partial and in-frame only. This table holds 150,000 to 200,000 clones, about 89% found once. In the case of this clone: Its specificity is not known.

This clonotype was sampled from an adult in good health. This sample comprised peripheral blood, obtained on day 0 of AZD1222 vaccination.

CDR3: CASSLQTGTSYEQYF. CDR3 DNA: TGTGCCAGCTCACTACAAACCGGGACTAGCTACGAGCAGTACTTC. V usage is TRBV18 and J usage is TRBJ2-7, with 8 bases that match TRBD2. Germline V gene data show CDR1 as KGHSH and CDR2 as LQKENI. The CDR3 extends over 15 amino acids. V shed 4 bases, J shed 3 bases, and the junction held 8 bases outside the gene matches. Complete variable domain (other parts from reference TRBV18 and TRBJ2-7): NAGVMQNPRHLVRRRGQEARLRCSPMKGHSHVYWYRQLPEEGLKFMVYLQKENIIDESGMPKERFSAEFPKEGPSILRIQQVVRGDSAAYFCASSLQTGTSYEQYFGPGTRLTVT.